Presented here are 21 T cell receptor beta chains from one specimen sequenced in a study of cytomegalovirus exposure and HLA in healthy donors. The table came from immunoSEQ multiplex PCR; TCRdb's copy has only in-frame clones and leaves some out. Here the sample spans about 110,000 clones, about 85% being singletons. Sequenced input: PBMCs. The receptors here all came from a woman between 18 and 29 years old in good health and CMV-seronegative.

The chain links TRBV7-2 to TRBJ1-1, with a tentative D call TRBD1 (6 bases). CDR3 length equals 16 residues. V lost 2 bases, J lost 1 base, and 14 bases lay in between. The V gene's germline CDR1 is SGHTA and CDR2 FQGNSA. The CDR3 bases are TGTGCCAGCAGCTTATCCCGACAGGATTCGAACACTGAAGCTTTCTTT. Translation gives CASSLSRQDSNTEAFF.

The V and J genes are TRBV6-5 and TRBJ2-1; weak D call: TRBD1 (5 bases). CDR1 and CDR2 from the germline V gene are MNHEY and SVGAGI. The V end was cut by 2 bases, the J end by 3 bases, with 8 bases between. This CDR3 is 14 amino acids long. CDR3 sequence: CASSYGASYNEQFF. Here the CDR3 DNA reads TGTGCCAGCAGTTACGGGGCCAGCTACAATGAGCAGTTCTTC.

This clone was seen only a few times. The CDR3 coding sequence is TGTGCCAGCTCCTCCGGGACTAGAGGAAATGAGCAGTTCTTC. This gives the protein CASSSGTRGNEQFF. This sequence joins TRBV18 and TRBJ2-1, with 8 bases identical to TRBD2. With 6 bases clipped from V and 7 bases from J, the junction kept 8 bases outside the gene matches. This CDR3 comprises 14 residues. Germline assignment: CDR1 KGHSH and CDR2 LQKENI. Supplemented by reference TRBV18 and TRBJ2-1, the full variable domain reads NAGVMQNPRHLVRRRGQEARLRCSPMKGHSHVYWYRQLPEEGLKFMVYLQKENIIDESGMPKERFSAEFPKEGPSILRIQQVVRGDSAAYFCASSSGTRGNEQFFGPGTRLTVL.

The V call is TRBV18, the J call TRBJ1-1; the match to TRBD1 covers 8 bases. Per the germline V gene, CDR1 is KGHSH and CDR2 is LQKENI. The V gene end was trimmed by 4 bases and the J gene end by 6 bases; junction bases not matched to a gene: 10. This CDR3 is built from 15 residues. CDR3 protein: CASSLIFAGQAEAFF. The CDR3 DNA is TGTGCCAGCTCACTGATTTTTGCGGGACAGGCTGAAGCTTTCTTT.

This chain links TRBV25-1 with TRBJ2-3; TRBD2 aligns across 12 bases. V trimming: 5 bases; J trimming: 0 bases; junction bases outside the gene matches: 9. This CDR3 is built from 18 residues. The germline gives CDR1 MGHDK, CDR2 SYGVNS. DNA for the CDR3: TGTGCCAGCAGTCCACGACTAGCGGGAGAAACTAGCACAGATACGCAGTATTTT. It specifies CASSPRLAGETSTDTQYF.

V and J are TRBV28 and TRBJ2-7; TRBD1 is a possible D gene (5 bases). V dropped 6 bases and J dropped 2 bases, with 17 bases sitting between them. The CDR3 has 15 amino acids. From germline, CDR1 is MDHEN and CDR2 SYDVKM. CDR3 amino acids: CASRGATALTYEQYF. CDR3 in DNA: TGTGCCAGCAGGGGTGCGACAGCACTCACCTACGAGCAGTACTTC.

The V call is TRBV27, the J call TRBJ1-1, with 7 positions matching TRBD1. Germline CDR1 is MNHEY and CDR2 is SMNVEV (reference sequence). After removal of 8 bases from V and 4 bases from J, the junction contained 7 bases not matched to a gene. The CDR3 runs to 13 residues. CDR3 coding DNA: TGTGCCAGCTATGGGGCAGGGGGCACTGAAGCTTTCTTT. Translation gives CASYGAGGTEAFF.

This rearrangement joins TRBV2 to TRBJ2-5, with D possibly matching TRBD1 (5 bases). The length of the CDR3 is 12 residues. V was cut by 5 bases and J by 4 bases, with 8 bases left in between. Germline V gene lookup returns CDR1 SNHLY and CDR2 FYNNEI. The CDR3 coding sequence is TGTGCCAGCAGTCTAAGGGGAGAGACCCAGTACTTC. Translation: CASSLRGETQYF. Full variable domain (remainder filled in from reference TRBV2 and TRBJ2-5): EPEVTQTPSHQVTQMGQEVILRCVPISNHLYFYWYRQILGQKVEFLVSFYNNEISEKSEIFDDQFSVERPDGSNFTLKIRSTKLEDSAMYFCASSLRGETQYFGPGTRLLVL.

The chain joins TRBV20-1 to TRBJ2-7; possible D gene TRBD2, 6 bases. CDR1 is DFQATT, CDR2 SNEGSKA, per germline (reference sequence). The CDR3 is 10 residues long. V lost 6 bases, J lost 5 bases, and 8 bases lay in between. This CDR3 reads CSARRDEQYF. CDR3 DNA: TGCAGTGCCCGGAGGGACGAGCAGTACTTC.

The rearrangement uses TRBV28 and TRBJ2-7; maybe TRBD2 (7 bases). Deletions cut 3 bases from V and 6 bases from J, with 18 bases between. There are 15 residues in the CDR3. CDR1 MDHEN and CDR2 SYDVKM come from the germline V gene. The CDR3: CASSFGAGEGVEQYF. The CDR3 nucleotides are TGTGCCAGCAGTTTTGGGGCGGGAGAGGGGGTCGAGCAGTACTTC.

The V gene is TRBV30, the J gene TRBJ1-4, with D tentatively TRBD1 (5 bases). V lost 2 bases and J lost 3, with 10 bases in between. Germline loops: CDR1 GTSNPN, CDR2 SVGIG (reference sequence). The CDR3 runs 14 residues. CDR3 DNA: TGTGCCTGGAGTAAGGGCAGGGCTAATGAAAAACTGTTTTTT. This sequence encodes CAWSKGRANEKLFF.

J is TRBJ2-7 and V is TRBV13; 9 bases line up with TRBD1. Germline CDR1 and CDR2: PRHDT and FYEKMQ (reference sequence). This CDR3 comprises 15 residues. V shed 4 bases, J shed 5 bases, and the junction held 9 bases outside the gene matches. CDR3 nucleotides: TGTGCCAGCAGCTACTCCGGGACAGGGTTGGACGAGCAGTACTTC. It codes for CASSYSGTGLDEQYF.

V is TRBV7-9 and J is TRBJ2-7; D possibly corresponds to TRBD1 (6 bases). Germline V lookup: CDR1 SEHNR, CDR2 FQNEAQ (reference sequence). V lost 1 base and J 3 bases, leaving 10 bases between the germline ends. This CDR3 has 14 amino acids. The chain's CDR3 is CASSLVQGRYEQYF. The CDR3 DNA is TGTGCCAGCAGCTTAGTACAGGGACGCTACGAGCAGTACTTC.

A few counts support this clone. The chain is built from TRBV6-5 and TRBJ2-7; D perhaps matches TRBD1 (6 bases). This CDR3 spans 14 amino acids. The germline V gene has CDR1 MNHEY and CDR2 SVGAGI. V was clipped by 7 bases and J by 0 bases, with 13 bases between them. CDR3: CASKSGHLSYEQYF. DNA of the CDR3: TGTGCCAGCAAATCGGGACACCTCTCCTACGAGCAGTACTTC.

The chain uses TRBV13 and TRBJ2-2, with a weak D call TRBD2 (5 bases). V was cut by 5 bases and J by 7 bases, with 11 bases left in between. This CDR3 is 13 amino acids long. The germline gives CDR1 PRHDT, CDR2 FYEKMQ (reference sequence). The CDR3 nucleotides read TGTGCCAGCAGCGCCCGGGGTTTCGGGGAGCTGTTTTTT. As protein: CASSARGFGELFF.

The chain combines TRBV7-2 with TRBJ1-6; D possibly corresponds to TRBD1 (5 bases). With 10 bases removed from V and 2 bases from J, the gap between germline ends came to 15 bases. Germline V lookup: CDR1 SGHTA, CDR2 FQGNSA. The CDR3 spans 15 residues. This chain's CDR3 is CATPVGLTYNSPLHF. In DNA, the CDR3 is TGTGCCACTCCAGTGGGGCTGACCTATAATTCACCCCTCCACTTT.

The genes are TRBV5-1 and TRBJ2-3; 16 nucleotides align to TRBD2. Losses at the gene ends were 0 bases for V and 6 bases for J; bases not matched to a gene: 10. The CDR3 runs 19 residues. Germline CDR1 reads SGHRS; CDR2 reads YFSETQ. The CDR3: CASSLATSGLAGGPDTQYF. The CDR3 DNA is TGCGCCAGCAGCTTGGCCACCTCGGGACTAGCGGGGGGGCCGGATACGCAGTATTTT.

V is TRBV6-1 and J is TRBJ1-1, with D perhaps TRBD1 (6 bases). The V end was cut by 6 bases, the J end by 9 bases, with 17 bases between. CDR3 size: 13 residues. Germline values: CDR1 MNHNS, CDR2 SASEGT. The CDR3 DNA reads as TGTGCCAGCAGGCCGGCCACAGGGTACAAAGCTTTCTTT. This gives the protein CASRPATGYKAFF.

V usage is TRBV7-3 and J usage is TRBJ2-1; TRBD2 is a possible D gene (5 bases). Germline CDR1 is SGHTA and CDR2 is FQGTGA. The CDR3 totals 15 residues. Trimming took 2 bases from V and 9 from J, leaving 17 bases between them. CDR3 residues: CASSLGLPPWVEQFF. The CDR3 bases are TGTGCCAGCAGCTTAGGACTCCCCCCTTGGGTTGAGCAGTTCTTC. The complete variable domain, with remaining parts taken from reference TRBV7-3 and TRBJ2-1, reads GAGVSQTPSNKVTEKGKYVELRCDPISGHTALYWYRQSLGQGPEFLIYFQGTGAADDSGLPNDRFFAVRPEGSVSTLKIQRTERGDSAVYLCASSLGLPPWVEQFFGPGTRLTVL.

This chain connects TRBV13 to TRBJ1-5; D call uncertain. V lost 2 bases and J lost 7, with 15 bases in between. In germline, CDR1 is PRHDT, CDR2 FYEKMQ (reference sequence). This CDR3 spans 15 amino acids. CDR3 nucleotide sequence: TGTGCCAGCAGCTTACGCCAGCACGAGGGACAGCCCCAGCATTTT. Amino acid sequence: CASSLRQHEGQPQHF. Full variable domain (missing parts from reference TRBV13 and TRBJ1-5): AAGVIQSPRHLIKEKRETATLKCYPIPRHDTVYWYQQGPGQDPQFLISFYEKMQSDKGSIPDRFSAQQFSDYHSELNMSSLELGDSALYFCASSLRQHEGQPQHFGDGTRLSIL.

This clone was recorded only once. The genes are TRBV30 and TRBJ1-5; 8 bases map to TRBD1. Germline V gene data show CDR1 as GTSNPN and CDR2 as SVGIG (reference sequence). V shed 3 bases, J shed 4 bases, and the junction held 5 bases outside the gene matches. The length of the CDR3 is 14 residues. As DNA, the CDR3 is TGTGCCTGGAGCCTCGGACAGGGAAATCAGCCCCAGCATTTT. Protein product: CAWSLGQGNQPQHF. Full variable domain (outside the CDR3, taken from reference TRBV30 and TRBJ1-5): SQTIHQWPATLVQPVGSPLSLECTVEGTSNPNLYWYRQAAGRGLQLLFYSVGIGQISSEVPQNLSASRPQDRQFILSSKKLLLSDSGFYLCAWSLGQGNQPQHFGDGTRLSIL.